This T cell receptor (beta chain) was captured by sequencing in a study of control samples from healthy donors and cancer patients. Germline V gene data show CDR1 as MNHEY and CDR2 as SVGAGI. This CDR3 has 16 residues. With 4 bases clipped from V and 10 bases from J, the junction kept 11 bases outside the gene matches. Repertoires were generated with immunoSEQ multiplex PCR, while TCRdb's copy carries only in-frame clones and drops some. The sample holds about 130,000 clones, about 88% seen once. This chain uses TRBV6-5 with TRBJ2-1; 12 bases agree with TRBD1. This clonotype originated in a man aged 50-59 years in good health. The sample was blood. CDR3 nucleotides: TGTGCCAGCAGTTGGGGGACAGGGGGCCCGAGTCACGAGCAGTTCTTC. Amino acid sequence: CASSWGTGGPSHEQFF.